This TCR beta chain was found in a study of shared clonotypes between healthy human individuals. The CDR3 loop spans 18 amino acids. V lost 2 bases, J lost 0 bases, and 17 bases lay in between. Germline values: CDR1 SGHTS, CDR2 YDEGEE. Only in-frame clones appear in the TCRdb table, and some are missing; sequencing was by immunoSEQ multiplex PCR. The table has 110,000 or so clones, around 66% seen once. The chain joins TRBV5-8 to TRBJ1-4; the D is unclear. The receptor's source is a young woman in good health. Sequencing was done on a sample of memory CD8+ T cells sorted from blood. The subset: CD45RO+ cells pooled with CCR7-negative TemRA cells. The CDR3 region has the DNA TGTGCCAGCAGCTTTTCGTACGGGCGGGTTACAACTAATGAAAAACTGTTTTTT. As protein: CASSFSYGRVTTNEKLFF.